This TCR beta chain is drawn from a study of blood T cell repertoires in COVID-19. The germline CDR1 and CDR2 sequences are SGHVS and FQNEAQ. V was pared by 5 bases and J by 7 bases, with 9 bases of the junction left unmatched. The length of the CDR3 is 15 residues. Assay: immunoSEQ multiplex PCR; the TCRdb copy retains only in-frame clones and omits some. Among roughly 66,000 clones listed, about 91% were seen once. The receptor was isolated from a human donor in a cohort sampled during active COVID-19. Sequenced sample: peripheral blood. J is TRBJ2-3 and V is TRBV7-8; 10 positions match TRBD2. The DNA for the CDR3 is TGTGCCAGCAGCCTAATAGCGGGGGGAAGGAATACGCAGTATTTT. It codes for CASSLIAGGRNTQYF.